A single sample gave rise to the 15 T cell receptor beta chains below, sequenced in a study of T cells in Graves' hyperthyroidism and ophthalmopathy. Amplified regions were TCR beta CDR3 sequences from RNA transcripts. First-round RT-PCR with HTBI primers amplified the TCR CDR3 region. TCRdb reanalysed the multiplex PCR reads using MiXCR and keeps one entry per CDR3 protein. The sample lists 640,000 or so distinct CDR3 sequences, roughly 14% occurring once. The sequencing sample was made of blood. The receptors shown here come from a woman between 35 and 50 years old with Graves' ophthalmopathy.

This clonotype was seen repeatedly, ten times or more. The chain recombines TRBV13 with TRBJ1-3; D uncertain. The length of the CDR3 is 12 residues. Germline-derived CDR1 and CDR2 are PRHDT and FYEKMQ (reference sequence). V lost 5 bases, J lost 6 bases, and 8 bases lay in between. The CDR3 region is CASSLPPNTIYF. The CDR3 nucleotides read TGTGCCAGCAGCCTCCCCCCAAACACCATATATTTT.

This chain uses TRBV6-5 with TRBJ2-7; D is perhaps TRBD1 (5 bases). Trimming pared 0 bases from V and 0 bases from J, leaving 15 bases between. CDR3 length: 17 residues. The germline gives CDR1 MNHEY, CDR2 SVGAGI. CDR3 protein: CASSYSSQGSSSYEQYF. For the CDR3, the DNA is TGTGCCAGCAGTTACTCGAGCCAGGGCTCGAGCTCCTACGAGCAGTACTTC.

The genes are TRBV7-2 and TRBJ1-2; D is ambiguous. V lost 1 base and J lost 1, with 10 bases in between. This CDR3 comprises 15 residues. Germline V gives CDR1 SGHTA, CDR2 FQGNSA. For the CDR3, the DNA is TGTGCCAGCAGCTTAGGGCAGGCAAATAACTATGGCTACACCTTC. As protein: CASSLGQANNYGYTF.

This clonotype occurred a few times. V gene TRBV3-1 combines with J gene TRBJ2-7; no definite D call. CDR1 is LGHDT and CDR2 is YNNKEL in the germline V gene (reference sequence). The length of the CDR3 is 17 residues. V gave up 0 bases and J gave up 0 bases, with 15 bases separating them. The CDR3 sequence: CASSQDPRTDASYEQYF. CDR3 in DNA: TGTGCCAGCAGCCAAGACCCCCGCACGGATGCCTCCTACGAGCAGTACTTC.

This clonotype was counted ten times or more. V is TRBV28 and J is TRBJ1-3; D is uncertain. This CDR3 region has 14 residues. The germline V gene has CDR1 MDHEN and CDR2 SYDVKM. V lost 10 bases to trimming and J lost 3 bases, with 16 bases between them. Written as DNA, the CDR3 is TGTGCCACCCTTCGGGCAAATTTTGGAAACACCATATATTTT. It codes for CATLRANFGNTIYF.

The chain uses TRBV6-5 and TRBJ2-5; no clear D gene. The length of the CDR3 is 14 residues. Deletions cut 4 bases from V and 2 bases from J, with 11 bases between. Germline V gives CDR1 MNHEY, CDR2 SVGAGI. CDR3: CASSFRAAQETQYF. The CDR3, as DNA: TGTGCCAGCAGTTTTAGGGCAGCACAAGAGACCCAGTACTTC.

This clonotype showed up many times. The DNA of the CDR3 is TGTGCCAGCAGTTTATCCTGGACTAGCTATGAGACCCAGTACTTC. Amino acids: CASSLSWTSYETQYF. The chain joins TRBV27 to TRBJ2-5; 8 nucleotides agree with TRBD2. V trimming: 0 bases; J trimming: 5 bases; junction bases outside the gene matches: 5. The CDR3 is made up of 15 amino acids. CDR1 and CDR2 (germline): MNHEY, SMNVEV (reference sequence).

This clonotype has ten or more counts. V usage is TRBV6-2 or TRBV6-3 and J usage is TRBJ2-7; 7 bases line up with TRBD2. The junction had 10 bases not matched to a gene; V was cut back by 5 bases and J by 0 bases. Germline lookup yields CDR1 MNHEY and CDR2 SVGEGT. The CDR3 runs 16 residues. CDR3 coding DNA: TGTGCCAGCAGTAACGACCCACTAGCGTACTCCTACGAGCAGTACTTC. Protein: CASSNDPLAYSYEQYF.

This clonotype has only a few counts. The chain combines TRBV30 with TRBJ1-1; no clear D. The CDR3 is made up of 12 amino acids. Trimming cost V 0 bases and J 6 bases, with 8 bases left between them. Germline V gives CDR1 GTSNPN, CDR2 SVGIG (reference sequence). The chain's CDR3 is CAWSVLYSEAFF. The CDR3 DNA sequence: TGTGCCTGGAGTGTACTATACTCTGAAGCTTTCTTT.

This clonotype was counted at least ten times. This chain uses TRBV12-3 or TRBV12-4 with TRBJ1-2, with a weak D call TRBD1 (6 bases). CDR3 length equals 15 residues. V lost 1 base and J lost 6, with 15 bases in between. The CDR3 is CASSLGGGRGDGYTF. The DNA of the CDR3 is TGTGCCAGCAGTTTAGGGGGGGGGCGCGGGGATGGCTACACCTTC.

The sample holds many counts of this clonotype. This chain connects TRBV5-1 to TRBJ2-2; 8 bases match TRBD1. The length of the CDR3 is 14 residues. V lost 0 bases to trimming and J lost 6 bases; unmatched junction nucleotides: 1. Germline V gene sequence: CDR1 SGHRS, CDR2 YFSETQ. The CDR3 spells CASSLAQGAGELFF. Written as DNA, the CDR3 is TGCGCCAGCAGCTTGGCACAGGGGGCCGGGGAGCTGTTTTTT. Full variable domain (rest looked up from reference TRBV5-1 and TRBJ2-2): KAGVTQTPRYLIKTRGQQVTLSCSPISGHRSVSWYQQTPGQGLQFLFEYFSETQRNKGNFPGRFSGRQFSNSRSEMNVSTLELGDSALYLCASSLAQGAGELFFGEGSRLTVL.

At least ten counts were recorded for this clonotype. This chain connects TRBV29-1 to TRBJ2-7; 9 bases align to TRBD1. This CDR3 spans 13 amino acids. In germline, CDR1 is SQVTM, CDR2 ANQGSEA. Trimming at V came to 7 bases and at J to 5 bases, leaving 9 bases not matched to a gene. CDR3 in DNA: TGCAGCGGCCGGGACAGGGTACGAGACGAGCAGTACTTC. Translating it yields CSGRDRVRDEQYF.

This clonotype has more than one count but fewer than ten. Just one base apart from a much larger clone, this may be a read error. This sequence joins TRBV12-3 or TRBV12-4 and TRBJ1-1; D is ambiguous. The V end lost 4 bases, the J end lost 10 bases, and 10 bases lay between the germline ends. This CDR3 has 11 amino acids. The CDR3: CASSSSLVAFF. CDR3 nucleotide sequence: TGTGCCAGCAGTTCCTCGTTGGTAGCTTTCTTT.

The chain combines TRBV6-1 with TRBJ1-2; maybe TRBD1 (6 bases). Trimming cost V 6 bases and J 0 bases, with 14 bases left between them. Germline V gene sequence: CDR1 MNHNS, CDR2 SASEGT. The CDR3 runs to 15 residues. The CDR3 DNA sequence: TGTGCCAGCAGAAACCACAGGGAAGCTAACTATGGCTACACCTTC. This sequence encodes CASRNHREANYGYTF.

A note on this clonotype: One end of the junction fails to match germline, which may point to a read error. The J gene is TRBJ2-3, the V gene TRBV6-2 or TRBV6-3, with 13 bases matching TRBD2. Germline values: CDR1 MNHEY, CDR2 SVGEGT. This CDR3 contains 17 residues. CDR3 protein: CASSYSRTSGSIDTQYF. CDR3 bases: TGTGCCAGCAGTTACTCGAGGACTAGCGGGAGCATAGATACGCAGTATTTT.